This entry lists 19 T cell receptor beta chains sequenced from one sample in a study of blood T cell repertoires in COVID-19. Measured with immunoSEQ multiplex PCR; TCRdb has only the in-frame clones, and not every one. The sample has about 260,000 clones, over 80% seen once; the top ten hold about a tenth. Material for sequencing was peripheral blood. These receptors were taken from a woman in her 70s with COVID-19, enrolled during active disease.

The chain is built from TRBV11-3 and TRBJ2-2; D is unclear. CDR1 and CDR2 (germline): SGHNT, YENEEA. V was cut by 0 bases and J by 5 bases, with 7 bases left in between. CDR3 length: 14 residues. The chain's CDR3 is CASSLDPRTGELFF. The CDR3 region has the DNA TGTGCCAGCAGCTTAGATCCCCGGACCGGGGAGCTGTTTTTT.

This clone was picked up a small number of times. The chain links TRBV28 to TRBJ2-7, with a possible D match to TRBD2 (6 bases). Between the trimmed V and J ends, which lost 7 bases and 5 bases, there was a span of 12 bases. The length of the CDR3 is 12 residues. The germline gives CDR1 MDHEN, CDR2 SYDVKM. DNA of the CDR3: TGTGCCAGCAATTCCGGGAGCCACGAGCAGTACTTC. Its translation is CASNSGSHEQYF.

V usage is TRBV27 and J usage is TRBJ2-7; tentatively, D is TRBD2 (5 bases). V was shortened by 3 bases and J by 0 bases, with 12 bases between the two germline ends. There are 15 residues in the CDR3. Germline values: CDR1 MNHEY, CDR2 SMNVEV (reference sequence). CDR3 residues: CASSFASGSSYEQYF. The CDR3 coding sequence is TGTGCCAGCAGTTTCGCGTCGGGGAGCTCCTACGAGCAGTACTTC.

The gene calls are TRBV28 and TRBJ1-4; D remains unclear. Germline lookup yields CDR1 MDHEN and CDR2 SYDVKM. Trimming removed 5 bases at V and 6 bases at J, with 13 bases between. The CDR3 is 14 residues long. This CDR3 is CASSPSPTDEKLFF. The CDR3 DNA is TGTGCCAGCAGTCCCTCCCCTACTGATGAAAAACTGTTTTTT.

The V call is TRBV11-1, the J call TRBJ2-5; weak D call: TRBD1 (6 bases). This CDR3 contains 10 residues. CDR1 and CDR2 (germline): SGHAT, FQDESV (reference sequence). Trimming took off 8 bases at V and 5 bases at J, with 6 bases between the two ends. The CDR3 DNA follows: TGTGCCAGCCAGGGGGAGACCCAGTACTTC. Protein sequence: CASQGETQYF.

The chain couples TRBV6-5 to TRBJ2-2; unclear D gene. The V end was cut by 10 bases, the J end by 0 bases, with 15 bases between. CDR1 and CDR2 (germline): MNHEY, SVGAGI. There are 15 residues in the CDR3. The DNA for the CDR3 is TGTGCCACCTTATTATCGGTGGCGAACACCGGGGAGCTGTTTTTT. The encoded protein is CATLLSVANTGELFF.

V is TRBV27 and J is TRBJ1-5, with a tentative D call TRBD1 (5 bases). The CDR3 covers 16 residues. Germline V lookup: CDR1 MNHEY, CDR2 SMNVEV (reference sequence). The V end lost 5 bases, the J end lost 3 bases, and 17 bases lay between the germline ends. CDR3: CASSTKGGAYNQPQHF. CDR3 nucleotide sequence: TGTGCCAGCAGTACCAAAGGTGGGGCCTACAATCAGCCCCAGCATTTT.

Remarks on this clone: The identical CDR3 is also encoded by other nucleotide sequences in the sample. The chain links TRBV19 to TRBJ2-2; TRBD2 is a possible D gene (6 bases). CDR3 length equals 16 residues. Germline CDR1 LNHDA, CDR2 SQIVND (reference sequence). V dropped 3 bases and J dropped 0 bases, with 11 bases sitting between them. The CDR3 DNA is TGTGCCAGTAGTATTATTGGGACTTCGAACACCGGGGAGCTGTTTTTT. Translated: CASSIIGTSNTGELFF.

V and J are TRBV28 and TRBJ2-7; D not certain. The CDR3 is 12 residues long. The V gene's germline CDR1 is MDHEN and CDR2 SYDVKM. Trimming left V 5 bases short and J 2 bases short, with 7 bases between. CDR3 nucleotide sequence: TGTGCCAGCAGTACAATTGCCTACGAGCAGTACTTC. It translates to CASSTIAYEQYF.

The V gene is TRBV4-1, the J gene TRBJ1-1, with a weak D call TRBD1 (6 bases). Germline values: CDR1 MGHRA, CDR2 YSYEKL. The CDR3 loop spans 15 amino acids. The V and J ends lost 2 bases and 5 bases respectively, with 15 bases between them. The CDR3 loop reads CASSQRGGARTEAFF. CDR3 coding DNA: TGCGCCAGCAGCCAACGCGGGGGGGCGAGGACTGAAGCTTTCTTT.

This chain uses TRBV6-4 with TRBJ2-7, with 8 bases lining up with TRBD1. In germline, CDR1 is MRHNA, CDR2 SNTAGT. CDR3 size: 13 residues. Trimming at V came to 6 bases and at J to 3 bases, leaving 4 bases not matched to a gene. The CDR3 protein is CASRTGENYEQYF. CDR3 nucleotides: TGTGCCAGCAGGACAGGGGAAAACTACGAGCAGTACTTC.

A word on this clone: A read error may produce the germline difference seen at one junction end. J is TRBJ1-3 and V is TRBV7-2, with D unresolved. CDR1 is SGHTA and CDR2 is FQGNSA in the germline V gene. The CDR3 runs 13 residues. CDR3 sequence: CASSDHFGYTEDF. The CDR3 region has the DNA TGTGCCAGCAGCGATCACTTCGGTTATACCGAGGATTTT.

This clone was recorded once. The V and J genes are TRBV7-9 and TRBJ1-2; 9 bases agree with TRBD1. Germline loops: CDR1 SEHNR, CDR2 FQNEAQ (reference sequence). Trimming took 5 bases from V and 1 from J; bases not matched to a gene: 5. The CDR3 runs to 15 residues. The CDR3: CASSGWTGVNYGYTF. The DNA of the CDR3 is TGTGCCAGCAGCGGATGGACAGGGGTTAACTATGGCTACACCTTC.

Only a few counts were recorded for this clone. V gene TRBV7-2 combines with J gene TRBJ1-2; D might be TRBD1 (6 bases). Germline V gene sequence: CDR1 SGHTA, CDR2 FQGNSA. V was pared by 4 bases and J by 6 bases, with 12 bases between. The CDR3 runs to 13 residues. The DNA for the CDR3 is TGTGCCAGCAGCTCACAGGGAGGGGATGGCTACACCTTC. It yields the protein CASSSQGGDGYTF.

Here the CDR3 reads CASSYFERSNQPQHF. The CDR3, as DNA: TGTGCCAGTAGTTACTTCGAGAGGAGCAATCAGCCCCAGCATTTT. This chain uses TRBV19 with TRBJ1-5; D call uncertain. Germline V gene lookup returns CDR1 LNHDA and CDR2 SQIVND (reference sequence). The CDR3 has 15 residues. Deletions cut 5 bases from V and 1 base from J, with 12 bases between.

V gene TRBV6-6 combines with J gene TRBJ2-7; D possibly corresponds to TRBD1 (5 bases). This CDR3 has 13 amino acids. V lost 11 bases and J 6 bases, leaving 20 bases between the germline ends. Germline V CDR1 and CDR2: MNHNY, SVGAGI (reference sequence). The CDR3 region has the DNA TGTGCCTTCCGTGTCAGGGCGGACGGCGAGCAGTACTTC. It specifies CAFRVRADGEQYF.

Here the CDR3 reads CASSLSRGGLYNEQFF. DNA of the CDR3: TGTGCCAGCAGCTTATCTAGGGGGGGACTATACAATGAGCAGTTCTTC. The rearrangement links TRBV7-3 to TRBJ2-1, with D tentatively TRBD2 (7 bases). Germline CDR1 is SGHTA and CDR2 is FQGTGA. The V gene lost 2 bases and the J gene lost 4 bases, with 15 bases spanning the gap. The CDR3 totals 16 residues. Based on the CDR3 plus reference TRBV7-3 and TRBJ2-1, the full variable domain is GAGVSQTPSNKVTEKGKYVELRCDPISGHTALYWYRQSLGQGPEFLIYFQGTGAADDSGLPNDRFFAVRPEGSVSTLKIQRTERGDSAVYLCASSLSRGGLYNEQFFGPGTRLTVL.

The J gene is TRBJ1-3, the V gene TRBV4-1, with D perhaps matching TRBD1 (5 bases). The CDR3 contains 17 residues. Germline V CDR1 and CDR2: MGHRA, YSYEKL. Trimming pared 0 bases from V and 2 bases from J, leaving 14 bases between. CDR3 nucleotide sequence: TGCGCCAGCAGCCAAGATGAAGACAGATACCCTGGAAACACCATATATTTT. This translates into CASSQDEDRYPGNTIYF.

CDR3 bases: TGTGCCAGCAGTTTGGACAGGGGGCCCGATGAGCAGTTCTTC. Translating gives CASSLDRGPDEQFF. The J gene is TRBJ2-1, the V gene TRBV2; 11 nucleotides agree with TRBD1. CDR3 size: 14 residues. The ends lost 5 bases at V and 8 bases at J; junction bases unmatched: 5. Germline values: CDR1 SNHLY, CDR2 FYNNEI.